Below, 15 T cell receptor beta chains from the same sample are listed, as sequenced in a study of blood T cell repertoires in COVID-19. The assay was immunoSEQ multiplex PCR, and TCRdb's table has in-frame clones only and misses some. There are 140,000 to 150,000 clones in the sample; 87% occur only once, and roughly 4% lies in the top ten. The sample was PBMCs or T cells enriched from blood (not recorded which). These receptors were taken from a woman aged 40-49 years who had been exposed to COVID-19.

V and J are TRBV28 and TRBJ2-7; 8 bases agree with TRBD1. After removal of 6 bases from V and 7 bases from J, the junction contained 8 bases not matched to a gene. This CDR3 is built from 13 residues. Per the germline V gene, CDR1 is MDHEN and CDR2 is SYDVKM. The CDR3 sequence: CASRWQGAREQYF. In nucleotides, the CDR3 is TGTGCCAGCAGGTGGCAGGGGGCGCGGGAGCAGTACTTC.

V is TRBV2 and J is TRBJ2-3; 11 bases align to TRBD1. V shed 8 bases, J shed 3 bases, and the junction held 7 bases outside the gene matches. The germline V gene has CDR1 SNHLY and CDR2 FYNNEI. The CDR3 loop spans 15 amino acids. CDR3 loop: CASRGQGVLTDTQYF. The CDR3, as DNA: TGTGCCAGCCGGGGACAGGGGGTATTGACAGATACGCAGTATTTT.

The CDR3 region is CASSPDLRGYGYTF. The CDR3 region has the DNA TGTGCCAGCAGCCCTGACCTAAGGGGGTATGGCTACACCTTC. The rearrangement links TRBV5-5 to TRBJ1-2, with a tentative D call TRBD1 (6 bases). The ends were cut back, 4 bases at V and 5 bases at J, with 15 bases in the middle. Germline CDR1 and CDR2: SGHKS and YYEKEE (reference sequence). This CDR3 region has 14 residues.

The chain couples TRBV6-4 to TRBJ1-1; the D gene is possibly TRBD1 (5 bases). The CDR3 is 13 amino acids. Trimming removed 10 bases from V and 0 bases from J, with 12 bases in between. From germline, CDR1 is MRHNA and CDR2 SNTAGT. The CDR3: CATRQYMNTEAFF. CDR3 nucleotide sequence: TGTGCCACCCGACAGTACATGAACACTGAAGCTTTCTTT.

The chain has TRBV27 and TRBJ2-1; D not resolved. This CDR3 region has 12 residues. Trimming took off 3 bases at V and 10 bases at J, with 10 bases between the two ends. Per the germline V gene, CDR1 is MNHEY and CDR2 is SMNVEV (reference sequence). Here the CDR3 reads CASSFDNREQFF. Written as DNA, the CDR3 is TGTGCCAGCAGTTTTGACAATAGGGAGCAGTTCTTC.

The chain employs TRBV7-8 and TRBJ1-2; tentatively, D is TRBD1 (6 bases). This CDR3 is built from 16 residues. Between the trimmed V and J ends, which lost 5 bases and 5 bases, there was a span of 21 bases. The V gene's germline CDR1 is SGHVS and CDR2 FQNEAQ. This CDR3 is CASSPRRGAERYGYTF. The CDR3 DNA reads TGTGCCAGCAGCCCCAGGCGGGGGGCGGAAAGATATGGCTACACCTTC.

This clone was seen a handful of times. V gene TRBV7-9 combines with J gene TRBJ2-5; 7 bases are shared with TRBD1. The CDR3 has 16 residues. The ends lost 5 bases at V and 4 bases at J; junction bases unmatched: 13. Germline V gene data show CDR1 as SEHNR and CDR2 as FQNEAQ (reference sequence). The CDR3 DNA reads TGTGCCAGCAGCCGTAAACCAGGGGGTAAGATAGAGACCCAGTACTTC. It encodes CASSRKPGGKIETQYF.

J is TRBJ1-6 and V is TRBV2; possible D gene TRBD1, 6 bases. There are 12 residues in the CDR3. V was shortened by 9 bases and J by 7 bases, with 10 bases between the two germline ends. Germline-derived CDR1 and CDR2 are SNHLY and FYNNEI. The CDR3 nucleotides read TGTGCCAGGCAGGGGTCCAATTCACCCCTCCACTTT. This encodes CARQGSNSPLHF. Variable domain in full (rest from reference TRBV2 and TRBJ1-6): EPEVTQTPSHQVTQMGQEVILRCVPISNHLYFYWYRQILGQKVEFLVSFYNNEISEKSEIFDDQFSVERPDGSNFTLKIRSTKLEDSAMYFCARQGSNSPLHFGNGTRLTVT.

The genes are TRBV28 and TRBJ2-5; the D gene is possibly TRBD1 (5 bases). The germline gives CDR1 MDHEN, CDR2 SYDVKM. The V end lost 3 bases, the J end lost 3 bases, and 11 bases lay between the germline ends. The CDR3 length is 14 residues. The CDR3 is CASSFRQQEETQYF. The CDR3 DNA sequence: TGTGCCAGCAGTTTCAGACAGCAAGAAGAGACCCAGTACTTC.

This sequence joins TRBV27 and TRBJ2-7, with D maybe TRBD1 (5 bases). Trimming shortened V by 0 bases and J by 1 base, and 10 bases separated the two germline ends. The length of the CDR3 is 15 residues. CDR1 and CDR2 (germline): MNHEY, SMNVEV (reference sequence). In nucleotides, the CDR3 is TGTGCCAGCAGTTTATCCCGACAGCTATCCTACGAGCAGTACTTC. It is translated as CASSLSRQLSYEQYF.

The chain combines TRBV10-2 with TRBJ2-2, with D hard to call. Germline CDR1 and CDR2: WSHSY and SAAADI. Trimming shortened V by 8 bases and J by 0 bases, and 13 bases separated the two germline ends. CDR3 length equals 15 residues. CDR3 sequence (DNA): TGCGCCAGCTCGGATTGGGCCACGAACACCGGGGAGCTGTTTTTT. It translates to CASSDWATNTGELFF.

The genes are TRBV7-9 and TRBJ2-2; D gene ambiguous. This CDR3 comprises 11 residues. Germline lookup yields CDR1 SEHNR and CDR2 FQNEAQ (reference sequence). V dropped 5 bases and J dropped 5 bases, with 3 bases sitting between them. CDR3 protein: CASSPTGELFF. DNA of the CDR3: TGTGCCAGCAGCCCTACCGGGGAGCTGTTTTTT.

This chain links TRBV10-1 with TRBJ2-2, with unresolved D. The germline V gene encodes CDR1 WNHNN and CDR2 SYGVQD (reference sequence). V lost 3 bases to trimming and J lost 5 bases, with 4 bases between them. This CDR3 is 12 amino acids long. The CDR3, as DNA: TGCGCCAGCAGTGAATCGACCGGGGAGCTGTTTTTT. This codes for CASSESTGELFF.

This clone was recorded only once. The V gene is TRBV5-1, the J gene TRBJ1-1, with D perhaps matching TRBD1 (6 bases). V lost 4 bases to trimming and J lost 1 base, with 11 bases between them. The CDR3 length is 14 residues. The germline CDR1 and CDR2 sequences are SGHRS and YFSETQ. CDR3 region: CASSTGQRNTEAFF. CDR3 nucleotide sequence: TGCGCCAGCAGCACGGGACAACGGAACACTGAAGCTTTCTTT.

This clone has a single count. This chain uses TRBV7-9 with TRBJ1-3, with no clear D. Germline CDR1 reads SEHNR; CDR2 reads FQNEAQ (reference sequence). Trimming shortened V by 6 bases and J by 4 bases, and 16 bases separated the two germline ends. The CDR3 has 15 residues. As DNA, the CDR3 is TGTGCCAGCAGTTCGCCCTGGCAGGCAGGAAACACCATATATTTT. Protein: CASSSPWQAGNTIYF. Drawing the rest from reference TRBV7-9 and TRBJ1-3, the complete variable domain is DTGVSQNPRHKITKRGQNVTFRCDPISEHNRLYWYRQTLGQGPEFLTYFQNEAQLEKSRLLSDRFSAERPKGSFSTLEIQRTEQGDSAMYLCASSSPWQAGNTIYFGEGSWLTVV.